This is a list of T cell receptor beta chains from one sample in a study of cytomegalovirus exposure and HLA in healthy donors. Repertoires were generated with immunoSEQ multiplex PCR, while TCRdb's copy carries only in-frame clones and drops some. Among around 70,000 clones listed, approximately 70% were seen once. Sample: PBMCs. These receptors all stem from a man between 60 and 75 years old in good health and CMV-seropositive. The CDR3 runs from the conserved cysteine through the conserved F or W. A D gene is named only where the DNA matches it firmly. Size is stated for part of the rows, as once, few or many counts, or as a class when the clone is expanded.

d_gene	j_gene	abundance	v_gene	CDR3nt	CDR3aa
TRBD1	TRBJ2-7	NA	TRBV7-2	TGTGCCAGCAGCTTCGGGACAGTCTCCTACGAGCAGTACTTC	CASSFGTVSYEQYF
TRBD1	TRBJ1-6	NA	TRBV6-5	TGTGCCAGCAGCCGACAGGGGGCCAATTCACCCCTCCACTTT	CASSRQGANSPLHF
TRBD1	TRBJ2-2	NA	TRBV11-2	TGTGCCAGCAGCCCCAACCCGACAGGGCCCCTACTGAACACCGGGGAGCTGTTTTTT	CASSPNPTGPLLNTGELFF
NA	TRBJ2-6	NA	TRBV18	TGTGCCAGCTCACCTCCCCCTCCTGGGGCCAACGTCCTGACTTTC	CASSPPPPGANVLTF
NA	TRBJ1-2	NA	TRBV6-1	TGTGCCAGCAGTGAAGTGTGGGGGGGCTATGGCTACACCTTC	CASSEVWGGYGYTF
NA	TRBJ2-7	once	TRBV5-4	TGTGCCAGCAGCACTGGGACTCCCCCTCCTGCCGAGCAGTACTTC	CASSTGTPPPAEQYF
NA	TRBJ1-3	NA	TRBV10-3	TGTGCCATCATGCCTAGCTCTGGAAACACCATATATTTT	CAIMPSSGNTIYF
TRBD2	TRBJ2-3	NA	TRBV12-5	TGTGCTAGTGGTTTGAGCCAGCGGGAGAAGACAGATACGCAGTATTTT	CASGLSQREKTDTQYF
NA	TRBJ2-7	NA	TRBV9	TGTGCCAGCAGCGCCCCTAGCTCCTACGAGCAGTACTTC	CASSAPSSYEQYF
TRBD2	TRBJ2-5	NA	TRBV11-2	TGTGCCAGCAGCTGGGCTAGCGGGAGCCAAGAGACCCAGTACTTC	CASSWASGSQETQYF
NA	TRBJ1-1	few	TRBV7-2	TGTGCCAGCAGCTTAGCTGGCCCATACACTGAAGCTTTCTTT	CASSLAGPYTEAFF
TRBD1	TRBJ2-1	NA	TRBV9	TGTGCCAGCAGCGAGGGGAAGGGGGCCGGCTCCTACAATGAGCAGTTCTTC	CASSEGKGAGSYNEQFF
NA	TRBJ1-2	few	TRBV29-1	TGCAGCGCAATACAGGTCAACTATGGCTACACCTTC	CSAIQVNYGYTF
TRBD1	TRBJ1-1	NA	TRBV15	TGTGCCACCAGCGGTATGGGACAGCGCGCCCCTGAGACTTTCTTT	CATSGMGQRAPETFF
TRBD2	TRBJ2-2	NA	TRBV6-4	TGTGCCGCCCGCGAGGGACTAGGGGTTATGGGCCGGGGAGCTGTTTTT	CAAREGLGVMGRGAVF
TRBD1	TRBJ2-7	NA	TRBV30	TGTGCCTGGAGTCCCGGACAGGGGGCGTGGGAGCAGTACTTC	CAWSPGQGAWEQYF
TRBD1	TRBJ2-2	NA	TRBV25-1	TGTGCCAGCAGTGATCCTCTGGGACAGGGACAGTCCGGGGAGCTGTTTTTT	CASSDPLGQGQSGELFF
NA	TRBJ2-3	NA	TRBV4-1	TGCGCCAGCACCCCCGAGCAGGGATCTAGCACAGATACGCAGTATTTT	CASTPEQGSSTDTQYF
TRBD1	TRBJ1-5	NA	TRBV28	TGTGCCAGCAGTCCGTACCAGGGGGCTGGTCAGCCCCAGCATTTT	CASSPYQGAGQPQHF
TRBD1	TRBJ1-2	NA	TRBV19	TGTGCCAGTAGTATAGTAGCGCCCGCCTGGGACAGGGCCAACTATGGCTACACCTTC	CASSIVAPAWDRANYGYTF
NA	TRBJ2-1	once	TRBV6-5	TGTGCCAGCATGACAGTTCTCGGTGAGCAGTTCTTC	CASMTVLGEQFF
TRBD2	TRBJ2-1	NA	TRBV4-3	TGCGCCAGCAGTCGGATACTAGCGGCGTCCTACAATGAGCAGTTCTTC	CASSRILAASYNEQFF
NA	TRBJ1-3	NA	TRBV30	TGTGCCTGGGGCCTGGCAGGCTACTCTAACGGAAACACCATATATTTT	CAWGLAGYSNGNTIYF
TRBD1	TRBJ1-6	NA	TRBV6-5	TGTGCCAGCAGTTACTCGGGACAGAACTATAATTCACCCCTCCACTTT	CASSYSGQNYNSPLHF
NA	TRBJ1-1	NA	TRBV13	TGTGCCAGCAGCTTAGGGGGGGCCGGGGGGGTGAACACTGAAGCTTTCTTT	CASSLGGAGGVNTEAFF
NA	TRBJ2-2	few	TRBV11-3	TGTGCCAGCAGCCCCGGTTTGGGCGAGAACACCGGGGAGCTGTTTTTT	CASSPGLGENTGELFF
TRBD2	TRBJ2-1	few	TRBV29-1	TGCAGCGTTACAAAACGATGGACTAGCGGGGACGACAATGAGCAGTTCTTC	CSVTKRWTSGDDNEQFF
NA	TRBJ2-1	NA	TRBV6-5	TGTGCCAGCAGTTATGGGCAGGACAATGAGCAGTTCTTC	CASSYGQDNEQFF
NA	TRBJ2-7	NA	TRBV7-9	TGTGCCAGCAGCTTAGTTACTCCAATGAGGTCCGAGCAGTACTTC	CASSLVTPMRSEQYF